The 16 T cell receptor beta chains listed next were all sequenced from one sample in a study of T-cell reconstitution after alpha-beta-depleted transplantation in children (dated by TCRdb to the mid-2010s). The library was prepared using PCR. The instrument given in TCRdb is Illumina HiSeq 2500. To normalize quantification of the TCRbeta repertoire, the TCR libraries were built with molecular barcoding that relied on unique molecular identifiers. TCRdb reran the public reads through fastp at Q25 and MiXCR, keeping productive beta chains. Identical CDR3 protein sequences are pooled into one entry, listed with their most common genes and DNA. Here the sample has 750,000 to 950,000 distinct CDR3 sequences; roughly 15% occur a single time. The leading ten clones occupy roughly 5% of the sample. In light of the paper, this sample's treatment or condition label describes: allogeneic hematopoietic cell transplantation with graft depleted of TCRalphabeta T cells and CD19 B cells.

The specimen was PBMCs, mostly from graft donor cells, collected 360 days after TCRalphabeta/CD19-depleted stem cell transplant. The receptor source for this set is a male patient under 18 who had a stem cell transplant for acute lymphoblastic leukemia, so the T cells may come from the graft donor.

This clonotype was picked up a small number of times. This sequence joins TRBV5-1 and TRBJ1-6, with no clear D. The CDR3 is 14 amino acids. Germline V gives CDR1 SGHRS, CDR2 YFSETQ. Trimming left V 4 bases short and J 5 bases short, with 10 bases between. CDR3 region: CASSLIADNSPLHF. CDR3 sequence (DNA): TGCGCCAGCAGCCTGATCGCGGATAATTCACCCCTCCACTTT. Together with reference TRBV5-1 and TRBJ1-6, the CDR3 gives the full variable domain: KAGVTQTPRYLIKTRGQQVTLSCSPISGHRSVSWYQQTPGQGLQFLFEYFSETQRNKGNFPGRFSGRQFSNSRSEMNVSTLELGDSALYLCASSLIADNSPLHFGNGTRLTVT.

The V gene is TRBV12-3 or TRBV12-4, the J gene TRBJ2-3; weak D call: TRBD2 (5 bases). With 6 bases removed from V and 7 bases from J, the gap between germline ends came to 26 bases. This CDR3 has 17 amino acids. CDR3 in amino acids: CASSRGSGLAKANTQYF. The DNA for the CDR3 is TGTGCCAGCAGCCGGGGTTCGGGCCTCGCCAAGGCAAATACGCAGTATTTT.

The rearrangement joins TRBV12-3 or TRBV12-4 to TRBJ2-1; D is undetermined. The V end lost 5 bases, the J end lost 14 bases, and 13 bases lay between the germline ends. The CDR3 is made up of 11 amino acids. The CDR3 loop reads CASSLSMRKFF. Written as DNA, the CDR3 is TGTGCCAGCAGTCTCTCAATGAGGAAGTTCTTC.

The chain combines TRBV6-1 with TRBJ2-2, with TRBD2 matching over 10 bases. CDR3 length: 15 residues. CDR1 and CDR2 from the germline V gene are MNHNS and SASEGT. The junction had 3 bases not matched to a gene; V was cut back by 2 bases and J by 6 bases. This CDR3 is CASSERLAGAGELFF. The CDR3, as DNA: TGTGCCAGCAGTGAAAGACTAGCGGGCGCCGGGGAGCTGTTTTTT.

The CDR3 DNA reads as TGTGCCATCAGTGAGCCGGCAGGTGGGAATCAGCCCCAGCATTTT. Its protein product is CAISEPAGGNQPQHF. The chain is built from TRBV10-3 and TRBJ1-5; D is undetermined. This CDR3 contains 15 residues. V gave up 2 bases and J gave up 4 bases, with 12 bases separating them. CDR1 is ENHRY and CDR2 is SYGVKD in the germline V gene.

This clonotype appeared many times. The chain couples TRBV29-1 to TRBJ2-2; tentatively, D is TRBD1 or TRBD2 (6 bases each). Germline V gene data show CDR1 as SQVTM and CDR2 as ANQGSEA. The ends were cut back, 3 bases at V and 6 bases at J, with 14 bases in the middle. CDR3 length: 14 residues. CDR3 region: CSVEAGQVAGELFF. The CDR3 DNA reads TGCAGCGTTGAGGCGGGACAAGTCGCCGGGGAGCTGTTTTTT.

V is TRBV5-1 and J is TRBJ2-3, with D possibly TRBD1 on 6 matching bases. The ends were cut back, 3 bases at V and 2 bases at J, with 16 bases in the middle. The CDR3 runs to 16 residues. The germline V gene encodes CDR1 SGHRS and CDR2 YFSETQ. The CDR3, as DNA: TGCGCCAGCAGCTCCGAGGGGGAGAGCCCCACAGATACGCAGTATTTT. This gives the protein CASSSEGESPTDTQYF.

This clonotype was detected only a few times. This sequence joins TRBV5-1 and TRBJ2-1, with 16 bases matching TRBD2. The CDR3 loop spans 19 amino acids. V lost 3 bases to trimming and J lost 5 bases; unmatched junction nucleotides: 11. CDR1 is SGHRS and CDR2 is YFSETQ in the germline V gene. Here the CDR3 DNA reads TGCGCCAGCAGCTCCGCACCGGGACTAGCGGGAGGGCTGAACAATGAGCAGTTCTTC. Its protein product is CASSSAPGLAGGLNNEQFF.

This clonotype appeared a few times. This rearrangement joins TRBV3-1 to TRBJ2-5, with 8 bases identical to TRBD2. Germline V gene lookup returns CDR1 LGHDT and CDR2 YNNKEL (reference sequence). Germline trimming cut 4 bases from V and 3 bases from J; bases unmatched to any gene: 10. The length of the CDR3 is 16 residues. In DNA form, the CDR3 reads TGTGCCAGCAGCCCTGCCAGACTAGCGCCTGAAGAGACCCAGTACTTC. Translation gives CASSPARLAPEETQYF.

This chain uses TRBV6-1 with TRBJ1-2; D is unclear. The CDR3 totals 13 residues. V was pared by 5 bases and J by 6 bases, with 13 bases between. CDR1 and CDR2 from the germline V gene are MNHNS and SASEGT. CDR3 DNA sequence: TGTGCCAGCAGTCTTACGGAGCGCAATGGCTACACCTTC. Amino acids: CASSLTERNGYTF.

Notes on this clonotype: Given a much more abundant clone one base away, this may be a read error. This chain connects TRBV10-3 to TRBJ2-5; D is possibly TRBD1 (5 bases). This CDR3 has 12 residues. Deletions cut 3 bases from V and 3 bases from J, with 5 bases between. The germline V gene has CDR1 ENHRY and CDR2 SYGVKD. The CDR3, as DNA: TGTGCCATCAGTGACAGGGAAGAGACCCAGTACTTC. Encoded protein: CAISDREETQYF.

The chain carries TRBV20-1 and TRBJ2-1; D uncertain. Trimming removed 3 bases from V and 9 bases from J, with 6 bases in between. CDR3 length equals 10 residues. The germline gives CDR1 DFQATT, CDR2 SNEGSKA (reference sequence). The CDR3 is CSASPGEQFF. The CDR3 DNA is TGCAGTGCTAGCCCCGGTGAGCAGTTCTTC.

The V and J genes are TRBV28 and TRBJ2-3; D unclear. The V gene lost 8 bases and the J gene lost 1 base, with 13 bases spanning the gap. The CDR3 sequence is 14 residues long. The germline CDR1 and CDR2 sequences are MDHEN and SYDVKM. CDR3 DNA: TGTGCCAGCCGACCCGCGCCCCGCACAGATACGCAGTATTTT. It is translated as CASRPAPRTDTQYF.

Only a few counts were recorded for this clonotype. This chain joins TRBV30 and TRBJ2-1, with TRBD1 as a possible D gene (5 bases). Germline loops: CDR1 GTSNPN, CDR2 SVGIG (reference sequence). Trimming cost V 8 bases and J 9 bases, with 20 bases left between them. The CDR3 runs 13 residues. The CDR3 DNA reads TGTGCCGGGGCCCGCCAGACAAGTGGTGAGCAGTTCTTC. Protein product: CAGARQTSGEQFF.

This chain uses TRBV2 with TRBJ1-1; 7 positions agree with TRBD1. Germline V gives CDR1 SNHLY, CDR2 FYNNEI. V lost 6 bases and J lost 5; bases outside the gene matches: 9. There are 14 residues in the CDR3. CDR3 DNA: TGTGCCAGCAGCCTACTAGGGGGCAGGACTGAAGCTTTCTTT. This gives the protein CASSLLGGRTEAFF. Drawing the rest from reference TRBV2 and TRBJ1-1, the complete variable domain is EPEVTQTPSHQVTQMGQEVILRCVPISNHLYFYWYRQILGQKVEFLVSFYNNEISEKSEIFDDQFSVERPDGSNFTLKIRSTKLEDSAMYFCASSLLGGRTEAFFGQGTRLTVV.

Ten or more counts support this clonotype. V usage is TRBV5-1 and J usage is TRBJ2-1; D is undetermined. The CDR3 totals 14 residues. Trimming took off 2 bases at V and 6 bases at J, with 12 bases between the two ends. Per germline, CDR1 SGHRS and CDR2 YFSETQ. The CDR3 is CASSFWFGPNEQFF. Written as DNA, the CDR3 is TGCGCCAGCAGCTTCTGGTTCGGGCCCAATGAGCAGTTCTTC.